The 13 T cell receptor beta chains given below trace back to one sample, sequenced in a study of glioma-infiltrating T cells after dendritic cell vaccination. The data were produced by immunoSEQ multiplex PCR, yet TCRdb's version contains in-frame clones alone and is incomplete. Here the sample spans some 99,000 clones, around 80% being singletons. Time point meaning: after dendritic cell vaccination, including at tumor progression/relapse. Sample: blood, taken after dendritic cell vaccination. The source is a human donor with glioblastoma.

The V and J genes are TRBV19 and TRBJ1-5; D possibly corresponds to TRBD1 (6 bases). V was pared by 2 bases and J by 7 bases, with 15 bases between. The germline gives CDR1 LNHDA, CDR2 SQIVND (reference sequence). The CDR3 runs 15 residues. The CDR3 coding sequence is TGTGCCAGTAGTATAATTTCAGGGGTCGGACAGCCCCAGCATTTT. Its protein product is CASSIISGVGQPQHF.

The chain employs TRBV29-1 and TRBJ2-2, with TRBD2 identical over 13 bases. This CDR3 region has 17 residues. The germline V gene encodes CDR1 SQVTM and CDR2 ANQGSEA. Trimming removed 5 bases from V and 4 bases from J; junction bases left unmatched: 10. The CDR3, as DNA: TGCAGCGTTCTCGAACTAGCGGGGGGGCCAGGCACCGGGGAGCTGTTTTTT. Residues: CSVLELAGGPGTGELFF.

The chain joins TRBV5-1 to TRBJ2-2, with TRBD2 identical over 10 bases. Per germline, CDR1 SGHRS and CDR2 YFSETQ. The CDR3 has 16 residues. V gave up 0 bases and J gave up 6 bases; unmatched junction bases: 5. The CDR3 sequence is CASSLESGGAAGELFF. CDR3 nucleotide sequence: TGCGCCAGCAGCTTGGAGAGCGGGGGGGCAGCCGGGGAGCTGTTTTTT. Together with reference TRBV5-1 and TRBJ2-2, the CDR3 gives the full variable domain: KAGVTQTPRYLIKTRGQQVTLSCSPISGHRSVSWYQQTPGQGLQFLFEYFSETQRNKGNFPGRFSGRQFSNSRSEMNVSTLELGDSALYLCASSLESGGAAGELFFGEGSRLTVL.

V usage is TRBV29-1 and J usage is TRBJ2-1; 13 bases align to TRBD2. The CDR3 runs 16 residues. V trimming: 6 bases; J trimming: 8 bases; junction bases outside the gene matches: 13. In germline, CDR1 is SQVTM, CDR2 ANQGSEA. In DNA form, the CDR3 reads TGCAGCGTCGAGAAATCCGGGACTAGCGGGACGGATGAGCAGTTCTTC. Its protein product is CSVEKSGTSGTDEQFF.

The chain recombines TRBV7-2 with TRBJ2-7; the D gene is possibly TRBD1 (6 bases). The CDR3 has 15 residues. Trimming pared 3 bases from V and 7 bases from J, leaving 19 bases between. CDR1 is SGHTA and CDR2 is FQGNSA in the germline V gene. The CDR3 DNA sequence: TGTGCCAGCAGCTTGTCCCAGGGGAGACCGGGAGAGCAGTACTTC. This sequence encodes CASSLSQGRPGEQYF. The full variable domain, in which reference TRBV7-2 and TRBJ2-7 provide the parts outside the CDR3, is GAGVSQSPSNKVTEKGKDVELRCDPISGHTALYWYRQSLGQGLEFLIYFQGNSAPDKSGLPSDRFSAERTGGSVSTLTIQRTQQEDSAVYLCASSLSQGRPGEQYFGPGTRLTVT.

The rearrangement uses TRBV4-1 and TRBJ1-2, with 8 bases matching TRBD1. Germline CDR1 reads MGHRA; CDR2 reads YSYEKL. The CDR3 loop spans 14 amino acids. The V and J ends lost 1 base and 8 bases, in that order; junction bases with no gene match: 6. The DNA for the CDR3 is TGCGCCAGCAGCCAAGCTGGGCAGGGGGCGGGCTACACCTTC. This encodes CASSQAGQGAGYTF.

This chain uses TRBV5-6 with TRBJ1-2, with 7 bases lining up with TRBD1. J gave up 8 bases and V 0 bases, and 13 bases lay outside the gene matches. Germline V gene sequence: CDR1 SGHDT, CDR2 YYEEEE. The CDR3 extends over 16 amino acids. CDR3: CASSLAGRGRSGGYTF. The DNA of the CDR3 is TGTGCCAGCAGCTTGGCCGGGAGGGGGCGCTCCGGAGGCTACACCTTC.

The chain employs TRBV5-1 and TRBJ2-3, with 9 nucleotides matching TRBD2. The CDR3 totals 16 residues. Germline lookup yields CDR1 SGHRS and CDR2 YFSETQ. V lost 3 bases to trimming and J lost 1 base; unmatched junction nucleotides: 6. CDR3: CASSSPLAGGTDTQYF. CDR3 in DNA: TGCGCCAGCAGCTCCCCCTTAGCGGGGGGCACAGATACGCAGTATTTT.

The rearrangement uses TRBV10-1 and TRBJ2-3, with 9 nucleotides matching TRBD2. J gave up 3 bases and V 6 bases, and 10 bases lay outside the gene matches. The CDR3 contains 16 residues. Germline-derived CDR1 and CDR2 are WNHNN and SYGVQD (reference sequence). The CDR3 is CASSRTSAHGTDTQYF. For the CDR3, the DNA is TGCGCCAGCAGCCGGACTAGCGCCCACGGAACAGATACGCAGTATTTT.

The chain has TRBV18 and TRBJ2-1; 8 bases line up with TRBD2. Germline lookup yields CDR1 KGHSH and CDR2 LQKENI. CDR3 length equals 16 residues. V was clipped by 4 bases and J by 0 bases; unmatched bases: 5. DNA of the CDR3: TGTGCCAGCTCACATACGCGGGGGGACTCCTACAATGAGCAGTTCTTC. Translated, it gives CASSHTRGDSYNEQFF.

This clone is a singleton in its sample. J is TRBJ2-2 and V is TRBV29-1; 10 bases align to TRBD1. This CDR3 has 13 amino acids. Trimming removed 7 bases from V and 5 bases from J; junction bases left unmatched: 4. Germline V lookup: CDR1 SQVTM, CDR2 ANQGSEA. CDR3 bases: TGCAGCGGTAGACAGGGGGCGACCGGGGAGCTGTTTTTT. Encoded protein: CSGRQGATGELFF.

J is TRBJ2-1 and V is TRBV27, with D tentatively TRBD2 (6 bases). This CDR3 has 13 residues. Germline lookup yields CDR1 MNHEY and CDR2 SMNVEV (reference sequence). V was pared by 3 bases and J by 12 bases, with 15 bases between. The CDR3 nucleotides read TGTGCCAGCAGTTTCTCCTTTTTGGGGGGGCAGTTCTTC. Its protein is CASSFSFLGGQFF.

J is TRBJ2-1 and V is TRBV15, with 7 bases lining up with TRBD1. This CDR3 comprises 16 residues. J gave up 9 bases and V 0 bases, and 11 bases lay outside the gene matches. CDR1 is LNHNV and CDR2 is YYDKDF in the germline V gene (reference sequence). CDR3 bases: TGTGCCACCAGCAGAGATCGGGCAGGGGGTATCCTTGAGCAGTTCTTC. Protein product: CATSRDRAGGILEQFF.